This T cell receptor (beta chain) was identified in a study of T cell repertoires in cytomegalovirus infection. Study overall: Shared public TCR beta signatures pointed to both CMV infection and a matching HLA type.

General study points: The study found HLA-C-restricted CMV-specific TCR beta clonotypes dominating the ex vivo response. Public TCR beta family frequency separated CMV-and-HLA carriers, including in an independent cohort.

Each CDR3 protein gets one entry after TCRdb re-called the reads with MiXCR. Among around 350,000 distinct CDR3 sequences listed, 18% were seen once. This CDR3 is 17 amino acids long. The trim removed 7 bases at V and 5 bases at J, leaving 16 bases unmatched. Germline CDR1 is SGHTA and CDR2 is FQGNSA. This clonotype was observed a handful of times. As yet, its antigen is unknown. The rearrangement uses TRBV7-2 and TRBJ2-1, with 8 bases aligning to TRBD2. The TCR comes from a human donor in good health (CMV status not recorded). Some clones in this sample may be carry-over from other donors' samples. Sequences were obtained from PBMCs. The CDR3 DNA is TGTGCCAGCACCACAGGGCGGGGGGCGGGGTCCCACAATGAGCAGTTCTTC. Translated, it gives CASTTGRGAGSHNEQFF.